This T cell receptor beta chain was recorded in a study of blood T cell repertoires in COVID-19 (dated by TCRdb to 2019 to 2021). About the investigation overall: Samples from collaborators originated in the United States, Italy and Spain and spanned both the acute and convalescent phases of COVID-19. The prospective study material was composed of cDNA or gDNA derived from T cells, B-cell-depleted T cells, or PBMCs. Sample metadata almost always included a de-identified subject ID, COVID-19 status, age in years and sex. Deeply sampled blood TCRbeta repertoires from subjects exposed to, actively infected with, or recovered from COVID-19 were included in the dataset. The repertoires were released in a freely available public database intended as a resource for research on the immune response to SARS-CoV-2. The samples were drawn from two sources: the first 160 participants of the ongoing ImmuneRACE study, and 1,000 to 1,500 subjects contributed by 6 global collaborators. Where available, HLA class I and class II types were obtained from metadata supplied by the sample provider rather than from assay-based typing. Here is what the overall study found, with its caveats: The amount of clinical and demographic metadata varied by source and participant and was provided uncurated.

Whole blood was collected in K2EDTA tubes by collaborating institutions according to the institutions' own protocols. For TCRbeta analysis, collaborator samples were shipped as frozen whole blood, as isolated PBMCs, or as DNA extracted from either sample type. A remark on this clone: Its antigen is still unknown. Base qualities are not at hand, and no much larger clone is one base apart.

Via the germline V gene (reference sequence), CDR1 is MNHNY and CDR2 SVGAGI. Measured from the cysteine to the phenylalanine, the CDR3 is 13 residues long. The retained sequence is limited to the CDR3, 39 bases, with the frame set at the first base. Trimming takes 2 bases from V and 3 bases from J, and the germline ends sit 7 bases apart. TCRbeta CDR3 regions were amplified from genomic DNA by means of the immunoSEQ Assay, a bias-controlled multiplex PCR. The study's own analysis went as follows. The number of nucleated cells in each sample was estimated by amplification of reference gene primers within the assay. To quantify the absolute abundance of each unique TCRbeta CDR3 rearrangement, sequence reads were collapsed and filtered. For each sample, productive Simpson clonality was calculated by taking the square root of Simpson's diversity index across productive rearrangements. Not all clones reach the TCRdb copy of this immuneACCESS table, which keeps in-frame sequences only. Checked studies attribute under half of the gap to unresolved V genes and leave the rest unexplained. That table is the source of V, J and clone size, and D and trimming were worked out from the DNA. The sample table contains 45,000 to 55,000 clones; only one count was recorded for 84% of them. About 4.3% of the sample is taken by the ten largest.

This TCR was sampled from a man aged 50-60 years with active COVID-19. Sequencing was performed on peripheral blood. Here the chain combines TRBV6-6 and TRBJ1-2; tentative D gene TRBD1, with 5 bases matching. The CDR3 amino acid sequence is: CASSYPGDYGYTF. The bases are TGTGCCAGCAGTTACCCGGGGGACTATGGCTACACCTTC.